This entry lists 26 T cell receptor beta chains sequenced from one sample in a study of T cell responses to AZD1222 COVID-19 vaccine. The repertoire was sequenced with immunoSEQ multiplex PCR; TCRdb's copy has only in-frame clones and lacks some. Of some 180,000 clones in the sample, around 93% are singletons; the top ten hold roughly 1%. The input for sequencing was peripheral blood, taken 28 days after the second dose of the MenACWY control vaccine. These receptors originate from an adult who received the MenACWY meningococcal vaccine as a control.

This chain uses TRBV18 with TRBJ2-3, with unresolved D. Germline loops: CDR1 KGHSH, CDR2 LQKENI. The CDR3 runs to 15 residues. V lost 1 base and J 0 bases, leaving 8 bases between the germline ends. The CDR3 DNA follows: TGTGCCAGCTCACCACGGTACATAAGCACAGATACGCAGTATTTT. It yields the protein CASSPRYISTDTQYF.

This clone was counted a single time. The chain links TRBV27 to TRBJ2-5; 12 bases are shared with TRBD1. The CDR3 has 16 amino acids. Germline CDR1 is MNHEY and CDR2 is SMNVEV (reference sequence). J lost 4 bases, V lost 3 bases, and 6 bases had no gene match. CDR3 in DNA: TGTGCCAGCAGTTTTGGGACAGGGGGCGCCGGAGAGACCCAGTACTTC. This gives the protein CASSFGTGGAGETQYF.

This rearrangement joins TRBV6-6 to TRBJ2-7, with D unclear. The germline gives CDR1 MNHNY, CDR2 SVGAGI (reference sequence). CDR3 size: 12 residues. Trimming cost V 6 bases and J 2 bases, with 8 bases left between them. The CDR3 DNA sequence: TGTGCCAGCAGCACGGATGCCTACGAGCAGTACTTC. As protein: CASSTDAYEQYF.

This chain links TRBV7-2 with TRBJ1-3; no definite D call. Germline CDR1 SGHTA, CDR2 FQGNSA. The CDR3 is made up of 16 amino acids. V lost 1 base, J lost 0 bases, and 10 bases lay in between. CDR3 sequence reads: CASSLDPASSGNTIYF. CDR3 nucleotides: TGTGCCAGCAGCTTAGACCCGGCTAGCTCTGGAAACACCATATATTTT. The whole variable domain, remainder taken from reference TRBV7-2 and TRBJ1-3, is GAGVSQSPSNKVTEKGKDVELRCDPISGHTALYWYRQSLGQGLEFLIYFQGNSAPDKSGLPSDRFSAERTGGSVSTLTIQRTQQEDSAVYLCASSLDPASSGNTIYFGEGSWLTVV.

The rearrangement uses TRBV18 and TRBJ1-4, with a weak D call TRBD1 (6 bases). Germline CDR1 KGHSH, CDR2 LQKENI. The CDR3 length is 14 residues. Trimming removed 1 base at V and 7 bases at J, with 10 bases between. The CDR3 loop reads CASSPRQGSEKLFF. The CDR3 nucleotides read TGTGCCAGCTCACCACGGCAGGGGAGTGAAAAACTGTTTTTT.

The V gene is TRBV3-1 (or the pseudogene TRBV3-2), the J gene TRBJ1-1; D not certain. This CDR3 has 13 amino acids. Per germline, CDR1 LGHDT and CDR2 YNNKEL (reference sequence). V was clipped by 3 bases and J by 1 base, with 6 bases between them. CDR3 nucleotides: TGTGCCAGCAGCCAGGCCACGAACACTGAAGCTTTCTTT. It translates to CASSQATNTEAFF.

This chain uses TRBV13 with TRBJ1-3, with D possibly TRBD1 on 5 matching bases. CDR3 size: 19 residues. The V end lost 2 bases, the J end lost 1 base, and 21 bases lay between the germline ends. Germline loops: CDR1 PRHDT, CDR2 FYEKMQ (reference sequence). The CDR3 sequence: CASSLRKGLGDLSGNTIYF. CDR3 in DNA: TGTGCCAGCAGCTTAAGGAAAGGGCTGGGGGATTTATCTGGAAACACCATATATTTT.

This chain uses TRBV5-4 with TRBJ1-2; D gene uncertain. Trimming took 4 bases from V and 4 from J, leaving 14 bases between them. Germline V gives CDR1 SGHNT, CDR2 YYREEE (reference sequence). CDR3 length equals 14 residues. DNA of the CDR3: TGTGCCAGCAGCCTCAACGAGGAGATCTATGGCTACACCTTC. Its protein product is CASSLNEEIYGYTF. The variable domain in full, completed from reference TRBV5-4 and TRBJ1-2, reads ETGVTQSPTHLIKTRGQQVTLRCSSQSGHNTVSWYQQALGQGPQFIFQYYREEENGRGNFPPRFSGLQFPNYSSELNVNALELDDSALYLCASSLNEEIYGYTFGSGTRLTVV.

The V call is TRBV28, the J call TRBJ1-5; D uncertain. Per germline, CDR1 MDHEN and CDR2 SYDVKM. The CDR3 has 12 residues. V was cut by 1 base and J by 6 bases, with 4 bases left in between. CDR3 sequence reads: CASSLSIQPQHF. CDR3 DNA sequence: TGTGCCAGCAGTTTATCGATTCAGCCCCAGCATTTT.

This chain links TRBV6-1 with TRBJ1-4; D ambiguous. The CDR3 spans 15 residues. The germline CDR1 and CDR2 sequences are MNHNS and SASEGT. The ends were cut back, 2 bases at V and 7 bases at J, with 14 bases in the middle. The CDR3 nucleotides read TGTGCCAGCAGTGAAACGTGGGGTGGAACTGAAAAACTGTTTTTT. Translating gives CASSETWGGTEKLFF.

The chain recombines TRBV18 with TRBJ2-1, with D possibly matching TRBD2 (5 bases). CDR1 and CDR2 (germline): KGHSH, LQKENI. The CDR3 has 15 residues. V lost 6 bases to trimming and J lost 4 bases, with 16 bases between them. Written as DNA, the CDR3 is TGTGCCAGCTCCCCCCGGGGTATCACTTACAATGAGCAGTTCTTC. This encodes CASSPRGITYNEQFF.

The CDR3 DNA reads TGTGCCAGCAGCTGGTATAAGGGACAGAGATCCTACAATGAGCAGTTCTTC. The encoded protein is CASSWYKGQRSYNEQFF. This chain links TRBV5-4 with TRBJ2-1; 7 nucleotides match TRBD1. The CDR3 is 17 amino acids. After removal of 3 bases from V and 1 base from J, the junction contained 10 bases not matched to a gene. Germline CDR1 and CDR2: SGHNT and YYREEE (reference sequence).

The V and J genes are TRBV19 and TRBJ1-2, with no clear D. The CDR3 runs to 11 residues. Trimming stripped 7 bases from V and 4 bases from J, with 7 bases between. CDR1 and CDR2 (germline): LNHDA, SQIVND (reference sequence). CDR3 residues: CASTQFYGYTF. The CDR3 nucleotides read TGTGCCAGTACCCAGTTCTATGGCTACACCTTC.

The table lists this clone with a count of one. The V and J genes are TRBV5-6 and TRBJ1-1, with 9 bases matching TRBD1. The CDR3 has 15 residues. V dropped 3 bases and J dropped 1; count of bases not matched to a gene: 4. Germline-derived CDR1 and CDR2 are SGHDT and YYEEEE. The DNA for the CDR3 is TGTGCCAGCAGCTACTGGACAGGGGCGAACACTGAAGCTTTCTTT. This translates into CASSYWTGANTEAFF.

This clone appeared a single time. V gene TRBV28 combines with J gene TRBJ1-4; a possible D gene is TRBD1 (6 bases). CDR1 and CDR2 from the germline V gene are MDHEN and SYDVKM. Trimming removed 9 bases at V and 4 bases at J, with 12 bases between. This CDR3 region has 13 residues. The CDR3 spells CASRRQVNEKLFF. CDR3 DNA: TGTGCCAGTCGTAGACAGGTTAATGAAAAACTGTTTTTT.

The rearrangement links TRBV13 to TRBJ2-3, with D perhaps TRBD2 (5 bases). With 2 bases removed from V and 0 bases from J, the gap between germline ends came to 9 bases. The CDR3 contains 15 residues. Germline CDR1 PRHDT, CDR2 FYEKMQ (reference sequence). The CDR3 loop reads CASSLFGGSTDTQYF. CDR3 in DNA: TGTGCCAGCAGCTTATTCGGCGGGAGCACAGATACGCAGTATTTT.

CDR3 coding DNA: TGTGCCAGCAGCCCTGCGGGGGGGTTAGATGAGCAGTTCTTC. Translation: CASSPAGGLDEQFF. The J gene is TRBJ2-1, the V gene TRBV6-6, with 9 nucleotides matching TRBD2. CDR3 length equals 14 residues. The germline V gene encodes CDR1 MNHNY and CDR2 SVGAGI (reference sequence). J was trimmed by 8 bases and V by 6 bases; bases with no gene match: 8.

V and J are TRBV5-8 and TRBJ1-5, with TRBD1 matching over 7 bases. The V gene's germline CDR1 is SGHTS and CDR2 YDEGEE. This CDR3 contains 15 residues. V was pared by 3 bases and J by 4 bases, with 7 bases of the junction left unmatched. The DNA for the CDR3 is TGTGCCAGCAGCTCGGGACAGCGCGTGAATCAGCCCCAGCATTTT. Its translation is CASSSGQRVNQPQHF.

V usage is TRBV11-2 and J usage is TRBJ1-4, with 12 bases matching TRBD1. Germline-derived CDR1 and CDR2 are SGHAT and FQNNGV. Losses at the gene ends were 5 bases for V and 8 bases for J; bases not matched to a gene: 6. This CDR3 has 15 amino acids. The CDR3 sequence is CASSPGDRGQEKLFF. In DNA, the CDR3 is TGTGCCAGCAGCCCCGGGGACAGGGGGCAAGAAAAACTGTTTTTT.

In regard to this clone: The identical CDR3 is also encoded by other nucleotide sequences in the sample. V and J are TRBV20-1 and TRBJ1-2, with a possible D match to TRBD1 (6 bases). V was pared by 0 bases and J by 8 bases, with 7 bases between. The CDR3 is 11 amino acids. Germline V CDR1 and CDR2: DFQATT, SNEGSKA (reference sequence). The chain's CDR3 is CSARDRGGYTF. The DNA of the CDR3 is TGCAGTGCTAGAGATAGGGGGGGCTACACCTTC.

This chain links TRBV12-3 or TRBV12-4 with TRBJ2-5; D ambiguous. The length of the CDR3 is 13 residues. Trimming removed 2 bases from V and 0 bases from J, with 4 bases in between. CDR3 nucleotides: TGTGCCAGCAGTTTATACCACCAAGAGACCCAGTACTTC. Translating it yields CASSLYHQETQYF.

The rearrangement joins TRBV5-1 to TRBJ1-1; weak D call: TRBD1 (6 bases). The V end was cut by 0 bases, the J end by 5 bases, with 11 bases between. Per germline, CDR1 SGHRS and CDR2 YFSETQ. CDR3 length: 14 residues. CDR3 sequence: CASSLATGRTEAFF. The CDR3 coding sequence is TGCGCCAGCAGCTTGGCAACAGGGCGAACTGAAGCTTTCTTT.

This sequence joins TRBV11-2 and TRBJ1-2; a weak D match, TRBD1 (5 bases). This CDR3 region has 16 residues. V dropped 4 bases and J dropped 1 base, with 16 bases sitting between them. CDR1 is SGHAT, CDR2 FQNNGV, per germline. The CDR3 loop reads CASSSFHPDSNYGYTF. DNA for the CDR3: TGTGCCAGCAGCTCCTTCCACCCCGACAGTAACTATGGCTACACCTTC.

The rearrangement links TRBV19 to TRBJ1-2; a weak D match, TRBD1 (6 bases). Germline loops: CDR1 LNHDA, CDR2 SQIVND (reference sequence). The CDR3 consists of 15 residues. V was pared by 4 bases and J by 3 bases, with 15 bases between. CDR3 coding DNA: TGTGCCAGTAGTACCAATTCCGGGACACACTATGGCTACACCTTC. The encoded protein is CASSTNSGTHYGYTF.

The gene calls are TRBV11-2 and TRBJ1-4; D gene ambiguous. This CDR3 has 10 residues. V was cut by 10 bases and J by 8 bases, with 8 bases left in between. CDR1 and CDR2 (germline): SGHAT, FQNNGV. CDR3 DNA sequence: TGTGCCACCTTAAGGGAAAAACTGTTTTTT. Translated, it gives CATLREKLFF.

V is TRBV30 and J is TRBJ1-5; D is perhaps TRBD1 (6 bases). The CDR3 sequence is 16 residues long. V lost 3 bases, J lost 1 base, and 16 bases lay in between. Per germline, CDR1 GTSNPN and CDR2 SVGIG (reference sequence). Here the CDR3 reads CAWSAPRTVSNQPQHF. In nucleotides, the CDR3 is TGTGCCTGGAGCGCCCCCCGGACAGTAAGCAATCAGCCCCAGCATTTT.